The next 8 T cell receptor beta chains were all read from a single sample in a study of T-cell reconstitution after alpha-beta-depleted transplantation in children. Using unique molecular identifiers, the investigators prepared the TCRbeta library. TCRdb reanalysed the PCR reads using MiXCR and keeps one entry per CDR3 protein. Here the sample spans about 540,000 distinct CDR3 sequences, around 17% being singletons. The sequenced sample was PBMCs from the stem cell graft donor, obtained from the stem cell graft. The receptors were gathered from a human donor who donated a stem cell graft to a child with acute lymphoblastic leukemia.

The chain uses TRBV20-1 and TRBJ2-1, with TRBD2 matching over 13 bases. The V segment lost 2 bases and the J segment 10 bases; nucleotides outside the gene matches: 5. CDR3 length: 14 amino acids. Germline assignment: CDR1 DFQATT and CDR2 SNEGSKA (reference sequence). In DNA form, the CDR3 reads TGCAGTGCTAGAAGAGGGACTAGCGGGGCCGAGCAGTTCTTC. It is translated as CSARRGTSGAEQFF.

CDR3 in amino acids: CATGDTGELFF. CDR3 nucleotide sequence: TGTGCCACCGGGGACACCGGGGAGCTGTTTTTT. The rearrangement links TRBV3-1 to TRBJ2-2, with a possible D match to TRBD2 (5 bases). The CDR3 extends over 11 amino acids. Trimming cost V 10 bases and J 3 bases, with 6 bases left between them. Germline CDR1 and CDR2: LGHDT and YNNKEL (reference sequence).

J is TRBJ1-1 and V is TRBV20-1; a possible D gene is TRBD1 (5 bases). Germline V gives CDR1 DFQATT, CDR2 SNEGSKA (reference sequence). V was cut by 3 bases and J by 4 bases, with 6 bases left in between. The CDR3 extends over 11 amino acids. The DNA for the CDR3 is TGCAGTGCTAGCAGGGCCACTGAAGCTTTCTTT. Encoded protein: CSASRATEAFF.

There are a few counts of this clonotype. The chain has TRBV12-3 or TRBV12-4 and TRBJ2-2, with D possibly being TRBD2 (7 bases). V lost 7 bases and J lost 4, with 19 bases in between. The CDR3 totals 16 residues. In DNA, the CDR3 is TGTGCCAGCACCACTCTAGGGGGAGGGCCCACCGGGGAGCTGTTTTTT. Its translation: CASTTLGGGPTGELFF.

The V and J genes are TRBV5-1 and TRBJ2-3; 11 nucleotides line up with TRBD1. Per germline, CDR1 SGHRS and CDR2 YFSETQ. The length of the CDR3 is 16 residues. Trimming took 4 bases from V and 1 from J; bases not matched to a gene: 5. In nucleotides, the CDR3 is TGCGCCAGCAGCCTAGGACAGGGGGCTGGCACAGATACGCAGTATTTT. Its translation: CASSLGQGAGTDTQYF.

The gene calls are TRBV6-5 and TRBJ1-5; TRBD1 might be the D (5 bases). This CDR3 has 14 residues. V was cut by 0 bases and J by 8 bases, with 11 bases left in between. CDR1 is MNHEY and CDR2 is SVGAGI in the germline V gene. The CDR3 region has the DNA TGTGCCAGCAGTTACTCGACGGGGGTTGAGCCCCAGCATTTT. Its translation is CASSYSTGVEPQHF.

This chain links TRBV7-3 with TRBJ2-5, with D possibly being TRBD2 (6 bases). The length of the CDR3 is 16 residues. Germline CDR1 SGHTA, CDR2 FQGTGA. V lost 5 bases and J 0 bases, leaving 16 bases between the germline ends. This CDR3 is CASSPTGTLNQETQYF. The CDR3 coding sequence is TGTGCCAGCAGCCCGACCGGGACTTTGAACCAAGAGACCCAGTACTTC.

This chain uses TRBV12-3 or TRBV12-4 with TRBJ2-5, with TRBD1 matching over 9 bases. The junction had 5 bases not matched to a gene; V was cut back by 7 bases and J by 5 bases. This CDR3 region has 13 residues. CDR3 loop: CASILGQGETQYF. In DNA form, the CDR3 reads TGTGCCAGCATCCTCGGACAGGGGGAGACCCAGTACTTC.